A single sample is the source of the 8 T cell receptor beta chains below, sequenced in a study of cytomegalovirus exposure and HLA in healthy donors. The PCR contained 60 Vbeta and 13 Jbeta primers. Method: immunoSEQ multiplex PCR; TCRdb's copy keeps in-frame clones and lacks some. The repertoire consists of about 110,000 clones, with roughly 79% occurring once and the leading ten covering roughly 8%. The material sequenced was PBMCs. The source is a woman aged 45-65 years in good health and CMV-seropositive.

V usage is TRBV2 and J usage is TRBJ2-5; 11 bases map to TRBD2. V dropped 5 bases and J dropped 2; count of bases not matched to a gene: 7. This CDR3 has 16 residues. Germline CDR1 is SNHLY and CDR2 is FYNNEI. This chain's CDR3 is CASSFTRLAGQETQYF. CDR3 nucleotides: TGTGCCAGCAGTTTCACCAGACTAGCGGGGCAAGAGACCCAGTACTTC.

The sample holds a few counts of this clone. CDR3 bases: TGCGCCAGCAGCCGCGCCGGGACAGGGTTGGGGGGCTACACCTTC. It encodes CASSRAGTGLGGYTF. The V gene is TRBV4-3, the J gene TRBJ1-2, with 9 bases aligning to TRBD1. V was clipped by 4 bases and J by 8 bases; unmatched bases: 11. The germline CDR1 and CDR2 sequences are LGHNA and YSLEER. The CDR3 consists of 15 residues.

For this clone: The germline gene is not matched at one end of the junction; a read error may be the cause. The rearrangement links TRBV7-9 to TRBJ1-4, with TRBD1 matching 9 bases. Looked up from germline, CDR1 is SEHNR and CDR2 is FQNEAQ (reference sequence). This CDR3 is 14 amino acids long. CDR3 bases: TGTTCCAGCAGGCGGGGACAGGGCGATCGGAAACTGTTTTTT. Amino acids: CSSRRGQGDRKLFF.

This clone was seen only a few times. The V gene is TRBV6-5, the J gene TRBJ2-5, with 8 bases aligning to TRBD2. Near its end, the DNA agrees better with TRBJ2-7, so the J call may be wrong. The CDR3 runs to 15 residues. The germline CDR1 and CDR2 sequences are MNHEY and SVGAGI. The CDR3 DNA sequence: TGTGCCAGCAGAGATACTACCGCACGGGGGGGCGAGCAGTACTTC. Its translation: CASRDTTARGGEQYF.

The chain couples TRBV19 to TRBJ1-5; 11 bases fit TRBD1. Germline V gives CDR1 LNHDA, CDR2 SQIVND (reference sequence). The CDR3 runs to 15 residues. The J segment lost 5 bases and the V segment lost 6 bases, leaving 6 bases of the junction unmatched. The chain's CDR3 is CASRDGQGAYQPQHF. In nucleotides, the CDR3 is TGTGCCAGTAGGGACGGACAGGGGGCTTATCAGCCCCAGCATTTT.

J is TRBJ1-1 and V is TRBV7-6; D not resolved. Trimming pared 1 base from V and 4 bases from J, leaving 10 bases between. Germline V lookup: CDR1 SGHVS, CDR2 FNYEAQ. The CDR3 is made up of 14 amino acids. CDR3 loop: CASSLGASSTEAFF. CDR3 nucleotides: TGTGCCAGCAGCTTAGGGGCTTCGAGCACTGAAGCTTTCTTT.

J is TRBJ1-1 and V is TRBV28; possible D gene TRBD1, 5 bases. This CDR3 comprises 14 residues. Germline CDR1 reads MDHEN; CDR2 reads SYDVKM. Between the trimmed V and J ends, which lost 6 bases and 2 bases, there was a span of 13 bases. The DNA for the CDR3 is TGTGCCAGCAGACCGGGGGGGGGTAACACTGAAGCTTTCTTT. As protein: CASRPGGGNTEAFF.

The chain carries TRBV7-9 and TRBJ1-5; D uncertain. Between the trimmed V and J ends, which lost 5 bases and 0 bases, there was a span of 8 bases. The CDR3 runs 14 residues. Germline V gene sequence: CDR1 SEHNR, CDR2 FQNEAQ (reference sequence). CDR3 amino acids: CASSDAGSNQPQHF. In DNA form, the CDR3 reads TGTGCCAGCAGCGATGCAGGTAGCAATCAGCCCCAGCATTTT.